These 5 T cell receptor beta chains originate from one sample sequenced in a study of T cell responses to AZD1222 COVID-19 vaccine. Clones were read by immunoSEQ multiplex PCR, and TCRdb kept only the in-frame ones, dropping some. Of more than 130,000 clones listed, around nine tenths are singletons. The starting material was peripheral blood, obtained on day 0 of AZD1222 vaccination. These receptors were obtained from an adult in good health.

The chain combines TRBV6-1 with TRBJ2-3, with 8 bases fitting TRBD1. V lost 3 bases, J lost 3 bases, and 8 bases stayed unmatched. Germline V gives CDR1 MNHNS, CDR2 SASEGT. The CDR3 loop spans 16 amino acids. CDR3 residues: CASSDPGQENTDTQYF. CDR3 DNA: TGTGCCAGCAGTGATCCGGGACAGGAGAATACAGATACGCAGTATTTT.

This sequence joins TRBV9 and TRBJ2-1, with 11 bases fitting TRBD2. Trimming took 0 bases from V and 0 from J; bases not matched to a gene: 5. The CDR3 runs to 18 residues. CDR1 and CDR2 from the germline V gene are SGDLS and YYNGEE. The CDR3 nucleotides are TGTGCCAGCAGCGTAGTACCTAGCGGGGGGAGCTCCTACAATGAGCAGTTCTTC. This encodes CASSVVPSGGSSYNEQFF.

The chain joins TRBV18 to TRBJ2-2, with a tentative D call TRBD1 (6 bases). The CDR3 consists of 15 residues. V gave up 3 bases and J gave up 6 bases, with 14 bases separating them. CDR1 and CDR2 (germline): KGHSH, LQKENI. This chain's CDR3 is CASSPLQGWAGELFF. The DNA for the CDR3 is TGTGCCAGCTCACCCCTACAGGGATGGGCCGGGGAGCTGTTTTTT. Looking up the rest from reference TRBV18 and TRBJ2-2 gives the full variable domain: NAGVMQNPRHLVRRRGQEARLRCSPMKGHSHVYWYRQLPEEGLKFMVYLQKENIIDESGMPKERFSAEFPKEGPSILRIQQVVRGDSAAYFCASSPLQGWAGELFFGEGSRLTVL.

The chain is built from TRBV7-9 and TRBJ2-1, with D uncertain. The CDR3 runs 12 residues. Trimming cost V 5 bases and J 5 bases, with 7 bases left between them. CDR1 is SEHNR and CDR2 is FQNEAQ in the germline V gene (reference sequence). The CDR3 loop reads CASSPNNNEQFF. CDR3 sequence (DNA): TGTGCCAGCAGCCCAAACAACAATGAGCAGTTCTTC. Combining the CDR3 with reference TRBV7-9 and TRBJ2-1 gives the whole variable domain DTGVSQNPRHKITKRGQNVTFRCDPISEHNRLYWYRQTLGQGPEFLTYFQNEAQLEKSRLLSDRFSAERPKGSFSTLEIQRTEQGDSAMYLCASSPNNNEQFFGPGTRLTVL.

This rearrangement joins TRBV6-7 to TRBJ1-2, with TRBD1 identical over 7 bases. TRBV6-7 is marked as an open reading frame, function uncertain. Losses at the gene ends were 2 bases for V and 2 bases for J; bases not matched to a gene: 17. This CDR3 region has 19 residues. The CDR3 DNA sequence: TGTGCCAGCAGTTACCCCCCCAATATTCTCCCGGGACAGAACTATGGCTACACCTTC. Translated, it gives CASSYPPNILPGQNYGYTF.